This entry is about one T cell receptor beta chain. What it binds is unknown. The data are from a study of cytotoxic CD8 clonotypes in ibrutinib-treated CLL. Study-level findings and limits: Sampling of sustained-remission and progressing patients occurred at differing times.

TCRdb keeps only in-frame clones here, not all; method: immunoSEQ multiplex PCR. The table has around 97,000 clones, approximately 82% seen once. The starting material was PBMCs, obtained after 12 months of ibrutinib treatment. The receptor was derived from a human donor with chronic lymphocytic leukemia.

CDR3 coding DNA: TGTGCCAGTAGTCCCCTTGGGGGCTCCTACGAGCAGTACTTC. It translates to CASSPLGGSYEQYF. The chain links TRBV19 to TRBJ2-7, with D perhaps being TRBD1 or TRBD2 (5 bases each). Trimming took off 5 bases at V and 0 bases at J, with 11 bases between the two ends. There are 14 residues in the CDR3. The V gene's germline CDR1 is LNHDA and CDR2 SQIVND (reference sequence).